This T cell receptor beta chain appears in the sequencing data of a study of beta chain features in type 1 diabetes. The isolated RNA, all of it, was reverse transcribed, so expressed TCRB transcripts were what got sequenced. The method was immunoSEQ multiplex PCR; TCRdb's version includes in-frame clones alone and lacks a portion of them. The sample carries more than 130,000 clones, 6.9% recorded once. In its sample, this clone was seen a few times. Antigen specificity is unknown. Given a much more abundant clone one base away, this may be a read error. Distinct nucleotide sequences in the sample also encode this CDR3. The study's findings and limits: Naive, central memory and Treg TCRB repertoires seemed to resemble each other more closely in patients than they did in healthy donors. Shorter templates might be favored by PCR, equally in patients and controls.

Material for sequencing was central memory CD4+ T cells from blood. The sequence came from a woman in her thirties in good health.

The CDR3 DNA reads as TGTGCCAGCAGCTTAGGACAGGGACTGAACACTGAAGCTTTCTTT. This translates into CASSLGQGLNTEAFF. The chain carries TRBV7-2 and TRBJ1-1; TRBD1 agrees at 7 bases. This CDR3 contains 15 residues. Germline assignment: CDR1 SGHTA and CDR2 FQGNSA. The ends lost 1 base at V and 0 bases at J; junction bases unmatched: 2. Full variable domain (rest looked up from reference TRBV7-2 and TRBJ1-1): GAGVSQSPSNKVTEKGKDVELRCDPISGHTALYWYRQSLGQGLEFLIYFQGNSAPDKSGLPSDRFSAERTGGSVSTLTIQRTQQEDSAVYLCASSLGQGLNTEAFFGQGTRLTVV.